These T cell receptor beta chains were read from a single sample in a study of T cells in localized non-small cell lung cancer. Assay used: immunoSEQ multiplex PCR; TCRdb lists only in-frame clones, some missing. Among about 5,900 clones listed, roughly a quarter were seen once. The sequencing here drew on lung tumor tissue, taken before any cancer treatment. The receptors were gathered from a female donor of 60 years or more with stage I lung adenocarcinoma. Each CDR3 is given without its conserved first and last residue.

CDR3 protein: ASSFVFGTAYEQY; V gene: TRBV28; J gene: TRBJ2-7
CDR3 protein: ASSPQGVSGNTIY; V gene: TRBV18; J gene: TRBJ1-3
CDR3 protein: ASSPQSARGRGYT; V gene: TRBV6-8; J gene: TRBJ1-2
CDR3 protein: ASSVAFQTGELF; V gene: TRBV9; J gene: TRBJ2-2
CDR3 protein: ASSREGEGYEQY; V gene: TRBV5-1; J gene: TRBJ2-7
CDR3 protein: ASSYSSGAGNTEAF; V gene: TRBV6-8; J gene: TRBJ1-1
CDR3 protein: ASSQVGGFSYNEQF; V gene: TRBV14; J gene: TRBJ2-1
CDR3 protein: ASSLGPGELF; V gene: TRBV9; J gene: TRBJ2-2
CDR3 protein: ASSPLSTSGRGTGANVLT; V gene: TRBV11-3; J gene: TRBJ2-6
CDR3 protein: ASTTQQGVYGYT; V gene: TRBV6-8; J gene: TRBJ1-2
CDR3 protein: ASSPERPGTGKNNYGYT; V gene: TRBV18; J gene: TRBJ1-2
CDR3 protein: AWRRLGLAGFTGELF; V gene: TRBV30; J gene: TRBJ2-2
CDR3 protein: ASTLRQTYEQY; V gene: TRBV9; J gene: TRBJ2-7
CDR3 protein: ASSKGPSYEQY; V gene: TRBV7-8; J gene: TRBJ2-7
CDR3 protein: ASSRDRGRSTEAF; V gene: TRBV11-3; J gene: TRBJ1-1
CDR3 protein: ASGYRGPFQETQY; V gene: TRBV6-8; J gene: TRBJ2-5
CDR3 protein: ASSQGEGSTYEQY; V gene: TRBV11-3; J gene: TRBJ2-7
CDR3 protein: ASSLGTANYEQY; V gene: TRBV28; J gene: TRBJ2-7
CDR3 protein: ASSPAQGAMGETQY; V gene: TRBV18; J gene: TRBJ2-5
CDR3 protein: ASSPEGLGDIQY; V gene: TRBV11-3; J gene: TRBJ2-4
CDR3 protein: ASSYSNPNEQF; V gene: TRBV6-8; J gene: TRBJ2-1
CDR3 protein: SVVLGSDKADTQY; V gene: TRBV29-1; J gene: TRBJ2-3
CDR3 protein: SVNGVQNTDTQY; V gene: TRBV29-1; J gene: TRBJ2-3
CDR3 protein: ASSLGGYHSGNTIY; V gene: TRBV11-3; J gene: TRBJ1-3
CDR3 protein: ASSPEPDRIGKKLF; V gene: TRBV19; J gene: TRBJ1-4
CDR3 protein: ASSFFVGRGGNEQF; V gene: TRBV11-3; J gene: TRBJ2-1
CDR3 protein: ASSKLAASSGANVLT; V gene: TRBV19; J gene: TRBJ2-6
CDR3 protein: ASSLVIGGSYGYT; V gene: TRBV11-3; J gene: TRBJ1-2
CDR3 protein: ASSPVQGSPGETQY; V gene: TRBV18; J gene: TRBJ2-5
CDR3 protein: ATLGGRPSYYGYT; V gene: TRBV19; J gene: TRBJ1-2
CDR3 protein: AWSKTGEKLF; V gene: TRBV30; J gene: TRBJ1-4
CDR3 protein: ASSLGTGRFDEQF; V gene: TRBV11-3; J gene: TRBJ2-1
CDR3 protein: ASTKGLRDTQY; V gene: TRBV6-8; J gene: TRBJ2-3
CDR3 protein: ASTQDGPLDEQY; V gene: TRBV11-3; J gene: TRBJ2-7
CDR3 protein: ASSITGVTSYEQY; V gene: TRBV19; J gene: TRBJ2-7
CDR3 protein: AINRQGGEQY; V gene: TRBV6-8; J gene: TRBJ2-7
CDR3 protein: ASSLGTSGSTGELF; V gene: TRBV11-3; J gene: TRBJ2-2
CDR3 protein: ASSVAEGVYNEQF; V gene: TRBV9; J gene: TRBJ2-1
CDR3 protein: ASCLTDSYEQY; V gene: TRBV6-8; J gene: TRBJ2-7
CDR3 protein: ASSYSSTSGSYSYNEQF; V gene: TRBV6-8; J gene: TRBJ2-1